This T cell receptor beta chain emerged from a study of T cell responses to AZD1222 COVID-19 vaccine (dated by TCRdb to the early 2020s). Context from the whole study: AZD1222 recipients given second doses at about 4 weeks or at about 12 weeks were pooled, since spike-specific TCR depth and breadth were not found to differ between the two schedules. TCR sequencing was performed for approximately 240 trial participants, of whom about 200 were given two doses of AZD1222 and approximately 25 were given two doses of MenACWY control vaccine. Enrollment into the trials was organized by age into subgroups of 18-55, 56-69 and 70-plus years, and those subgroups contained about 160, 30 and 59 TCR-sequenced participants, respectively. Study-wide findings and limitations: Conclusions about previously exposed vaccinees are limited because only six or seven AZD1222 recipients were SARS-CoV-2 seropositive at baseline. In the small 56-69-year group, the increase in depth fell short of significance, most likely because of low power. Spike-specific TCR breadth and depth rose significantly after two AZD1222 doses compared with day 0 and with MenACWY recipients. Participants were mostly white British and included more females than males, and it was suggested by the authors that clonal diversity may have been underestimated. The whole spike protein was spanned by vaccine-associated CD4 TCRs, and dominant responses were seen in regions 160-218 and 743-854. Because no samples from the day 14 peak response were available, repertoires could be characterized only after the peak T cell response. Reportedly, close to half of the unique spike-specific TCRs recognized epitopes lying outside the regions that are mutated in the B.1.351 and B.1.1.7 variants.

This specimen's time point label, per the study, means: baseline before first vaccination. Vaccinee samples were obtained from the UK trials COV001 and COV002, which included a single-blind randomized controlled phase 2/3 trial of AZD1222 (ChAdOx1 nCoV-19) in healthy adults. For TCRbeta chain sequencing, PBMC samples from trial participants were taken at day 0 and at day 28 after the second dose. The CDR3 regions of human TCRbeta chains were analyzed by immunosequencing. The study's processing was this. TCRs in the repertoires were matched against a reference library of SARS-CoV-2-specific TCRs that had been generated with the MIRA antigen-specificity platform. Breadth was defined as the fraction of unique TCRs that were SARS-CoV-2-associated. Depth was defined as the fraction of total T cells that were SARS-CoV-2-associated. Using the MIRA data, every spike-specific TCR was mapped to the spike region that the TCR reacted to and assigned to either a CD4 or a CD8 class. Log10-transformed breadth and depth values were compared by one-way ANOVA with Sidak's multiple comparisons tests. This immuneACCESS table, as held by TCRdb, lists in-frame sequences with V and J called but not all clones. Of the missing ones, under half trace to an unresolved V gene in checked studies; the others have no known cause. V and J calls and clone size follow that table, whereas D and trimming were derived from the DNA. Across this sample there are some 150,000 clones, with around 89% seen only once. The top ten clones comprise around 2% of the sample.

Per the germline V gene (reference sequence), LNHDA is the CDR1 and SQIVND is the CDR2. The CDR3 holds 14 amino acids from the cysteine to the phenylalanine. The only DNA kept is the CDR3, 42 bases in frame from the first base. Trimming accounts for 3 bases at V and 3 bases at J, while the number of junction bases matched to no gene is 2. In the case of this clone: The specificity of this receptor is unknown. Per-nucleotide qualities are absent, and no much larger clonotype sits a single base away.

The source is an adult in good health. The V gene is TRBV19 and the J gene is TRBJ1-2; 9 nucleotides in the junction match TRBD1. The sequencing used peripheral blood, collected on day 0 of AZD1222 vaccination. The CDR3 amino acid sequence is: CASSIDRGYYGYTF. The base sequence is TGTGCCAGTAGTATCGACAGGGGGTACTATGGCTACACCTTC.